This is a list of T cell receptor beta chains from one sample in a study of shared clonotypes between healthy human individuals. Generated by immunoSEQ multiplex PCR, the TCRdb table keeps only in-frame clones and is missing some. The table records approximately 980,000 clones, 60% to 85% of them present only once. Sequencing used memory CD4+ T cells sorted from blood. The receptors derive from a man younger than 35 in good health. The CDR3 runs from the conserved cysteine through the conserved F or W. Each record gives: J gene, V gene, clone size, D gene, CDR3 length, CDR3 protein, CDR3 DNA. The D gene is left open where the match is weak. The size entry is marked missing in some rows and otherwise reads once, few, many or a size class.

j_gene: TRBJ1-2
v_gene: TRBV6-5
abundance: NA
d_gene: NA
len: 13
CDR3aa: CASSYAGEYGYTF
CDR3nt: TGTGCCAGCAGTTACGCAGGGGAATATGGCTACACCTTC

j_gene: TRBJ2-7
v_gene: TRBV7-9
abundance: NA
d_gene: TRBD1
len: 14
CDR3aa: CASSLGQASYEQYF
CDR3nt: TGTGCCAGCAGCTTGGGACAGGCTTCCTACGAGCAGTACTTC

j_gene: TRBJ2-5
v_gene: TRBV7-2
abundance: NA
d_gene: TRBD2
len: 16
CDR3aa: CASSSGLAGGKETQYF
CDR3nt: TGTGCCAGCAGCTCGGGACTAGCGGGAGGAAAAGAGACCCAGTACTTC

j_gene: TRBJ1-1
v_gene: TRBV10-3
abundance: NA
d_gene: TRBD1
len: 13
CDR3aa: CAIRGQVNTEAFF
CDR3nt: TGTGCCATCAGGGGACAGGTGAACACTGAAGCTTTCTTT

j_gene: TRBJ2-1
v_gene: TRBV9
abundance: NA
d_gene: TRBD2
len: 16
CDR3aa: CASSVAASGGAVEQFF
CDR3nt: TGTGCCAGCAGCGTAGCGGCTAGCGGGGGGGCCGTGGAGCAGTTCTTC

j_gene: TRBJ2-7
v_gene: TRBV19
abundance: NA
d_gene: NA
len: 13
CDR3aa: CASSTISLHEQYF
CDR3nt: TGTGCCAGTAGCACTATAAGCCTGCACGAGCAGTACTTC

j_gene: TRBJ2-1
v_gene: TRBV6-1
abundance: once
d_gene: TRBD2
len: 14
CDR3aa: CASSTREDNNEQFF
CDR3nt: TGTGCCAGCAGTACCCGGGAGGACAACAATGAGCAGTTCTTC

j_gene: TRBJ2-7
v_gene: TRBV7-8
abundance: NA
d_gene: NA
len: 15
CDR3aa: CASSLEGRGPYEQYF
CDR3nt: TGTGCCAGCAGCTTAGAGGGCAGGGGTCCCTACGAGCAGTACTTC

j_gene: TRBJ2-2
v_gene: TRBV4-2
abundance: NA
d_gene: NA
len: 20
CDR3aa: CASSQITVGSSVYDTGELFF
CDR3nt: TGTGCCAGCAGCCAAATAACCGTCGGTTCTTCGGTATATGACACCGGGGAGCTGTTTTTT

j_gene: TRBJ2-7
v_gene: TRBV25-1
abundance: NA
d_gene: NA
len: 14
CDR3aa: CASSELRGWNEQYF
CDR3nt: TGTGCCAGCAGTGAATTGAGGGGGTGGAACGAGCAGTACTTC

j_gene: TRBJ2-1
v_gene: TRBV19
abundance: NA
d_gene: TRBD2
len: 15
CDR3aa: CASSTGLAVFNEQFF
CDR3nt: TGTGCCAGTAGTACAGGACTAGCGGTCTTCAATGAGCAGTTCTTC

j_gene: TRBJ2-5
v_gene: TRBV15
abundance: NA
d_gene: TRBD2
len: 18
CDR3aa: CATSSRTSGRASQETQYF
CDR3nt: TGTGCCACCAGCAGCAGGACTAGCGGGAGGGCTAGCCAAGAGACCCAGTACTTC

j_gene: TRBJ2-3
v_gene: TRBV7-2
abundance: NA
d_gene: NA
len: 14
CDR3aa: CASSPDPPGDTQYF
CDR3nt: TGTGCCAGCAGCCCAGACCCTCCAGGGGATACGCAGTATTTT

j_gene: TRBJ2-3
v_gene: TRBV6-6
abundance: NA
d_gene: NA
len: 11
CDR3aa: CASSYLDTQYF
CDR3nt: TGTGCCAGCAGTTACTTAGATACGCAGTATTTT

j_gene: TRBJ1-2
v_gene: TRBV4-2
abundance: NA
d_gene: NA
len: 13
CDR3aa: CASSQARYYGYTF
CDR3nt: TGTGCCAGCAGCCAAGCTAGATACTATGGCTACACCTTC

j_gene: TRBJ1-2
v_gene: TRBV30
abundance: NA
d_gene: NA
len: 13
CDR3aa: CAWSGSGVYGYTF
CDR3nt: TGTGCCTGGAGTGGTTCAGGGGTCTATGGCTACACCTTC

j_gene: TRBJ1-2
v_gene: TRBV29-1
abundance: NA
d_gene: NA
len: 13
CDR3aa: CSVENRARYGYTF
CDR3nt: TGCAGCGTTGAAAACAGGGCGCGCTATGGCTACACCTTC

j_gene: TRBJ2-6
v_gene: TRBV7-2
abundance: few
d_gene: NA
len: 15
CDR3aa: CASSYRASGANVLTF
CDR3nt: TGTGCCAGCAGCTATAGGGCCTCGGGGGCCAACGTCCTGACTTTC

j_gene: TRBJ1-5
v_gene: TRBV27
abundance: NA
d_gene: NA
len: 14
CDR3aa: CASSLEGGNQPQHF
CDR3nt: TGTGCCAGCAGTCTCGAAGGAGGCAATCAGCCCCAGCATTTT

j_gene: TRBJ2-3
v_gene: TRBV11-2
abundance: NA
d_gene: NA
len: 15
CDR3aa: CASSYDSSSTDTQYF
CDR3nt: TGTGCCAGCAGCTACGACAGCTCTAGCACAGATACGCAGTATTTT

j_gene: TRBJ1-2
v_gene: TRBV30
abundance: few
d_gene: NA
len: 13
CDR3aa: CAWRVLANYGYTF
CDR3nt: TGTGCCTGGCGGGTTCTAGCTAACTATGGCTACACCTTC

j_gene: TRBJ1-2
v_gene: TRBV14
abundance: NA
d_gene: TRBD1
len: 14
CDR3aa: CASSRTGNNYGYTF
CDR3nt: TGTGCCAGCAGCCGGACAGGGAACAACTATGGCTACACCTTC

j_gene: TRBJ2-7
v_gene: TRBV28
abundance: NA
d_gene: TRBD2
len: 14
CDR3aa: CASISGGASYEQYF
CDR3nt: TGTGCCAGCATTAGCGGGGGGGCTTCCTACGAGCAGTACTTC

j_gene: TRBJ2-7
v_gene: TRBV2
abundance: once
d_gene: NA
len: 14
CDR3aa: CASSSKGFTYEQYF
CDR3nt: TGTGCCAGCAGTAGTAAGGGGTTCACCTACGAGCAGTACTTC

j_gene: TRBJ2-7
v_gene: TRBV28
abundance: NA
d_gene: NA
len: 14
CDR3aa: CASMERSIPYEQYF
CDR3nt: TGTGCCAGCATGGAGCGCTCAATTCCCTACGAGCAGTACTTC

j_gene: TRBJ1-3
v_gene: TRBV30
abundance: NA
d_gene: NA
len: 14
CDR3aa: CAWSQGPALDTIYF
CDR3nt: TGTGCCTGGAGTCAGGGCCCCGCTCTGGACACCATATATTTT

j_gene: TRBJ2-3
v_gene: TRBV6-5
abundance: NA
d_gene: NA
len: 14
CDR3aa: CASSTPDGTDTQYF
CDR3nt: TGTGCCAGCAGTACCCCGGACGGCACAGATACGCAGTATTTT

j_gene: TRBJ1-3
v_gene: TRBV28
abundance: NA
d_gene: NA
len: 15
CDR3aa: CASSLAAGSGNTIYF
CDR3nt: TGTGCCAGCAGTTTAGCGGCAGGGAGTGGAAACACCATATATTTT

j_gene: TRBJ2-2
v_gene: TRBV2
abundance: once
d_gene: NA
len: 15
CDR3aa: CASSEVGRNTGELFF
CDR3nt: TGTGCCAGCAGTGAGGTGGGAAGGAACACCGGGGAGCTGTTTTTT

j_gene: TRBJ2-7
v_gene: TRBV7-8
abundance: NA
d_gene: NA
len: 14
CDR3aa: CASSLPVQAYEQYF
CDR3nt: TGTGCCAGCAGCTTACCCGTCCAGGCCTACGAGCAGTACTTC

j_gene: TRBJ2-1
v_gene: TRBV15
abundance: NA
d_gene: TRBD2
len: 15
CDR3aa: CATSRGGVQGNEQFF
CDR3nt: TGTGCCACCAGCAGGGGAGGGGTCCAGGGCAATGAGCAGTTCTTC

j_gene: TRBJ2-2
v_gene: TRBV7-2
abundance: NA
d_gene: NA
len: 13
CDR3aa: CASRLGADGELFF
CDR3nt: TGTGCCAGCAGATTGGGTGCAGACGGGGAGCTGTTTTTT

j_gene: TRBJ1-2
v_gene: TRBV6-5
abundance: NA
d_gene: NA
len: 13
CDR3aa: CASSQGGVYGYTF
CDR3nt: TGTGCCAGCAGTCAAGGGGGGGTCTATGGCTACACCTTC

j_gene: TRBJ1-1
v_gene: TRBV27
abundance: NA
d_gene: TRBD1
len: 14
CDR3aa: CASSVKTGPTEAFF
CDR3nt: TGTGCCAGCAGCGTTAAGACAGGGCCCACTGAAGCTTTCTTT

j_gene: TRBJ2-1
v_gene: TRBV4-1
abundance: NA
d_gene: TRBD2
len: 18
CDR3aa: CASSQEIMSGVKYNEQFF
CDR3nt: TGCGCCAGCAGCCAAGAGATTATGAGCGGGGTCAAATACAATGAGCAGTTCTTC

j_gene: TRBJ2-6
v_gene: TRBV1
abundance: few
d_gene: NA
len: 13
CDR3aa: CTSTQSRANVLTF
CDR3nt: TGCACCAGCACACAAAGTCGGGCCAACGTCCTGACTTTC

j_gene: TRBJ1-5
v_gene: TRBV10-3
abundance: NA
d_gene: NA
len: 15
CDR3aa: CAISEWGTTNQPQHF
CDR3nt: TGTGCCATCAGTGAATGGGGGACAACTAATCAGCCCCAGCATTTT

j_gene: TRBJ1-5
v_gene: TRBV30
abundance: NA
d_gene: TRBD1
len: 16
CDR3aa: CAWRESGTGVNQPQHF
CDR3nt: TGTGCCTGGAGGGAATCCGGGACAGGGGTCAATCAGCCCCAGCATTTT

j_gene: TRBJ2-6
v_gene: TRBV5-1
abundance: NA
d_gene: TRBD2
len: 17
CDR3aa: CASSLTSGKAGANVLTF
CDR3nt: TGCGCCAGCAGCCTGACTAGCGGGAAAGCAGGGGCCAACGTCCTGACTTTC

j_gene: TRBJ2-2
v_gene: TRBV7-2
abundance: few
d_gene: NA
len: 13
CDR3aa: CASSVNREGELFF
CDR3nt: TGTGCCAGCAGCGTTAACAGGGAGGGGGAGCTGTTTTTT

j_gene: TRBJ2-7
v_gene: TRBV9
abundance: NA
d_gene: TRBD2
len: 15
CDR3aa: CASSGGASGSYEQYF
CDR3nt: TGTGCCAGCAGCGGTGGGGCTAGCGGGAGTTACGAGCAGTACTTC

j_gene: TRBJ1-2
v_gene: TRBV5-4
abundance: NA
d_gene: TRBD1
len: 15
CDR3aa: CASSATGGAGYGYTF
CDR3nt: TGTGCCAGCAGCGCCACAGGGGGCGCGGGATATGGCTACACCTTC

j_gene: TRBJ2-6
v_gene: TRBV19
abundance: once
d_gene: NA
len: 12
CDR3aa: CASSPGANVLTF
CDR3nt: TGTGCCAGTTCGCCTGGGGCCAACGTCCTGACTTTC

j_gene: TRBJ2-2
v_gene: TRBV19
abundance: NA
d_gene: TRBD1
len: 16
CDR3aa: CASSPPGQGNTGELFF
CDR3nt: TGTGCCAGTAGCCCACCGGGACAGGGGAACACCGGGGAGCTGTTTTTT

j_gene: TRBJ2-7
v_gene: TRBV2
abundance: NA
d_gene: TRBD1
len: 15
CDR3aa: CASSERDRDFFEQYF
CDR3nt: TGTGCCAGCAGTGAAAGGGACAGGGACTTTTTCGAGCAGTACTTC

j_gene: TRBJ1-3
v_gene: TRBV7-6
abundance: NA
d_gene: TRBD1
len: 13
CDR3aa: CASSPDRGNTIYF
CDR3nt: TGTGCCAGCAGCCCGGACAGGGGAAACACCATATATTTT

j_gene: TRBJ2-2
v_gene: TRBV5-1
abundance: NA
d_gene: NA
len: 11
CDR3aa: CASSYLRELFF
CDR3nt: TGCGCCAGCAGCTATCTCCGGGAGCTGTTTTTT

j_gene: TRBJ2-7
v_gene: TRBV5-4
abundance: NA
d_gene: NA
len: 17
CDR3aa: CASSPPTGTKSSYEQYF
CDR3nt: TGTGCCAGCAGCCCTCCCACCGGGACAAAGAGCTCCTACGAGCAGTACTTC

j_gene: TRBJ2-7
v_gene: TRBV5-1
abundance: NA
d_gene: NA
len: 17
CDR3aa: CASSLRSGTGYSYEQYF
CDR3nt: TGCGCCAGCAGCCTAAGGTCCGGGACTGGTTACTCCTACGAGCAGTACTTC

j_gene: TRBJ2-7
v_gene: TRBV30
abundance: NA
d_gene: NA
len: 13
CDR3aa: CACSISFLGEQYF
CDR3nt: TGTGCCTGTTCCATAAGTTTCCTCGGCGAGCAGTACTTC

j_gene: TRBJ1-4
v_gene: TRBV6-6
abundance: once
d_gene: TRBD1
len: 15
CDR3aa: CASRPGTATNEKLFF
CDR3nt: TGTGCCAGCAGACCCGGGACAGCAACTAATGAAAAACTGTTTTTT

j_gene: TRBJ2-1
v_gene: TRBV6-5
abundance: NA
d_gene: NA
len: 11
CDR3aa: CASSTSTEQFF
CDR3nt: TGTGCCAGCAGCACTAGCACTGAGCAGTTCTTC

j_gene: TRBJ2-1
v_gene: TRBV19
abundance: NA
d_gene: NA
len: 15
CDR3aa: CASSVVGGRSNEQFF
CDR3nt: TGTGCCAGTAGTGTGGTGGGGGGCCGTTCCAATGAGCAGTTCTTC

j_gene: TRBJ1-5
v_gene: TRBV28
abundance: medium-sized
d_gene: NA
len: 14
CDR3aa: CASRGGGTGQPQHF
CDR3nt: TGTGCCAGCCGCGGGGGCGGAACGGGACAGCCCCAGCATTTT